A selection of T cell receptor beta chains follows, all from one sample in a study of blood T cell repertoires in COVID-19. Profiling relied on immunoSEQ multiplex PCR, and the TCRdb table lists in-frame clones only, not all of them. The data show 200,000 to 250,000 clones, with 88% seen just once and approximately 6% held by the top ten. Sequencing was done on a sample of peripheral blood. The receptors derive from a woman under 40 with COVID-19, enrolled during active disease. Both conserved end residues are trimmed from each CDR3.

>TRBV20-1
SAAGHNEQF
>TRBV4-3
ASSQEASSGPIQETQY
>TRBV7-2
ASSLVERGRGF
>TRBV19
ASSRTSGGGTDTQY
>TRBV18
ASSPQGRGEKLF
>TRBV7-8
ASSLGPQSFLRTEAF
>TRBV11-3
ASSSSGGRAGELF
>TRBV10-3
AISEDRTYQPQH
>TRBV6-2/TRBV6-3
ASSWDRGYGEAF
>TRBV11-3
ASRWDSDTGELF
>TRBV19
ASSIAPGGTEAF
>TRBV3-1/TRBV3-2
ASSQTWTGRLAGGERDTQY
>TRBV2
ASSEVTFEEPLH